This T cell receptor beta chain derives from a study of T cell responses to AZD1222 COVID-19 vaccine. Overall study results and limits: Elevations in Spike-specific TCR breadth and depth followed administration of two AZD1222 doses.

Some clones are missing from TCRdb's copy, which holds only in-frame ones; the method was immunoSEQ multiplex PCR. The sample carries 85,000 to 100,000 clones, roughly 89% recorded once. Comments on this clone: Its antigen is still unknown.

V was cut by 3 bases and J by 5 bases, with 15 bases left in between. This CDR3 contains 14 residues. CDR1 SGHRS and CDR2 YFSETQ come from the germline V gene. The chain is built from TRBV5-1 and TRBJ2-7; D remains unclear. The sample consisted of peripheral blood, taken on day 0 of AZD1222 vaccination. The TCR sequence derives from an adult in good health. Here the CDR3 reads CASSSSVSVDEQYF. The CDR3, as DNA: TGCGCCAGCAGCTCCTCGGTGAGTGTAGACGAGCAGTACTTC. The complete variable domain, with remaining parts taken from reference TRBV5-1 and TRBJ2-7, reads KAGVTQTPRYLIKTRGQQVTLSCSPISGHRSVSWYQQTPGQGLQFLFEYFSETQRNKGNFPGRFSGRQFSNSRSEMNVSTLELGDSALYLCASSSSVSVDEQYFGPGTRLTVT.